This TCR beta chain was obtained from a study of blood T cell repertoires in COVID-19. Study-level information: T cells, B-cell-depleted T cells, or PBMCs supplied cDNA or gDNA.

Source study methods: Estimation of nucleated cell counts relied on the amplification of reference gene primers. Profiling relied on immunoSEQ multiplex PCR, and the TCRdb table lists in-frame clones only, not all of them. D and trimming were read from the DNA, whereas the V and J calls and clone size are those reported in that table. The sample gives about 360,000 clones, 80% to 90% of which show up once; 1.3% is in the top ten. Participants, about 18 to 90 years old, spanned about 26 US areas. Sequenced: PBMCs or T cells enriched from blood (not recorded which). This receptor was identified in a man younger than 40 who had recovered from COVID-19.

CDR3: CASSTRDSGGAGDYNEQFF. In DNA form, the CDR3 reads TGTGCCAGCAGTACCCGGGATAGCGGGGGGGCGGGGGACTACAATGAGCAGTTCTTC. The J gene is TRBJ2-1, the V gene TRBV27; TRBD2 agrees at 11 bases. Germline V gene data show CDR1 as MNHEY and CDR2 as SMNVEV (reference sequence). V was clipped by 5 bases and J by 3 bases; unmatched bases: 15. The CDR3 is made up of 19 amino acids.